What follows describes a single TCR beta chain. These data are taken from a study of blood T cell repertoires in COVID-19. Background on the study: Italy, Spain and the United States were the sources of the convalescent and acute COVID-19 samples. PBMCs, B-cell-depleted T cells, or T cells were the source of the cDNA or gDNA that made up the material.

In the original analysis: Estimation of nucleated cell counts relied on the amplification of reference gene primers. Method: immunoSEQ multiplex PCR; TCRdb's copy keeps in-frame clones and lacks some. V and J calls and clone size are those listed in that table; D and trimming were worked out from the DNA. Of tens of thousands of clones in the sample, more than 80% were seen once. V was cut by 5 bases and J by 2 bases, with 16 bases left in between. Per germline, CDR1 SGHTA and CDR2 FQGTGA. CDR3 length: 15 amino acids. The chain combines TRBV7-3 with TRBJ2-7, with D perhaps matching TRBD2 (6 bases). The clonotype originates from a middle-aged man with active or convalescent COVID-19. Sequencing was carried out using peripheral blood. The CDR3 reads CASSPTGTSTYEQYF. The CDR3, as DNA: TGTGCCAGCAGCCCAACCGGGACTTCGACCTACGAGCAGTACTTC.